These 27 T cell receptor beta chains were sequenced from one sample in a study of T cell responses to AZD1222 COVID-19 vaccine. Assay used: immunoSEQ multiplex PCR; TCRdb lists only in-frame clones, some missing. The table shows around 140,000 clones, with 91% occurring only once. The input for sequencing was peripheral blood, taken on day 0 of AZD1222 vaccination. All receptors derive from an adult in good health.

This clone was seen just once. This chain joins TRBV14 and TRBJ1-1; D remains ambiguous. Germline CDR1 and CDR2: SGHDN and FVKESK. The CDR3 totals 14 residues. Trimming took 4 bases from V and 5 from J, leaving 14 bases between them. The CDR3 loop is CASSPVGYLTEAFF. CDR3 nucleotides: TGTGCCAGCAGCCCAGTCGGGTATCTAACTGAAGCTTTCTTT.

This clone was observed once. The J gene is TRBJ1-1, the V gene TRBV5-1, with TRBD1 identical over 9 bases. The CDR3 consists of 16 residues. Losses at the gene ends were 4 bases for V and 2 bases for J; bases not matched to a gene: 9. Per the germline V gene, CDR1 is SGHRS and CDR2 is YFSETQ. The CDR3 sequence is CASSPEGQGSNTEAFF. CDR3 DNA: TGCGCCAGCAGCCCAGAAGGACAGGGGAGTAACACTGAAGCTTTCTTT.

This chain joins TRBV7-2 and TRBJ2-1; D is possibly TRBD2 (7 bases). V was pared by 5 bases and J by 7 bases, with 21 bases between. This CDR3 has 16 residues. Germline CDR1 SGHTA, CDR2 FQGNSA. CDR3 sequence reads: CASSEKGGRGDNEQFF. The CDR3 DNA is TGTGCCAGCAGCGAGAAAGGAGGGAGGGGGGATAATGAGCAGTTCTTC. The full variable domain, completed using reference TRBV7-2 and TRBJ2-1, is GAGVSQSPSNKVTEKGKDVELRCDPISGHTALYWYRQSLGQGLEFLIYFQGNSAPDKSGLPSDRFSAERTGGSVSTLTIQRTQQEDSAVYLCASSEKGGRGDNEQFFGPGTRLTVL.

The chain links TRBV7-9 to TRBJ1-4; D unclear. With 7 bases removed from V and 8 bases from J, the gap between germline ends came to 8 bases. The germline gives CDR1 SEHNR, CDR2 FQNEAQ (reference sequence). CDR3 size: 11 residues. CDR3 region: CASTNTEKLFF. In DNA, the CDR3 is TGTGCCAGCACAAACACGGAAAAACTGTTTTTT.

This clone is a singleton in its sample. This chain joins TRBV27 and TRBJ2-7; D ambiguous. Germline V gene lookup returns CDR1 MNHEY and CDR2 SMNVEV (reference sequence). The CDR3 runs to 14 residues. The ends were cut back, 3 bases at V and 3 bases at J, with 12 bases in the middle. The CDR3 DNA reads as TGTGCCAGCAGTTTGGTAGGGATTAGCTACGAGCAGTACTTC. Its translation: CASSLVGISYEQYF.

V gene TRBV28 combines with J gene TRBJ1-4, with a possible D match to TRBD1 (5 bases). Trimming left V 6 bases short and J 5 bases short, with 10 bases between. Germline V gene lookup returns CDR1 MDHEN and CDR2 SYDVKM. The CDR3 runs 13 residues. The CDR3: CASRGGTNEKLFF. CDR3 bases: TGTGCCAGCAGGGGCGGGACGAATGAAAAACTGTTTTTT.

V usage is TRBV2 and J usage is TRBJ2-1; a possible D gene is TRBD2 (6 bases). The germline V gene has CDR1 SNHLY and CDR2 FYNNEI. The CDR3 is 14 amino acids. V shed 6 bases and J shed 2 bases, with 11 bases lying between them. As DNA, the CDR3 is TGTGCCAGCAGCGATCCGGGGGCCTACAATGAGCAGTTCTTC. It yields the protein CASSDPGAYNEQFF.

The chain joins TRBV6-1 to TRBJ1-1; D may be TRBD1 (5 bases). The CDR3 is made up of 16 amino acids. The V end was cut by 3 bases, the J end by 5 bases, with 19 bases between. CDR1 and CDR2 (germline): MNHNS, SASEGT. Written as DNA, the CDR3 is TGTGCCAGCAGTGATAGGGGAGGGGATAGGTGGACTGAAGCTTTCTTT. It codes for CASSDRGGDRWTEAFF.

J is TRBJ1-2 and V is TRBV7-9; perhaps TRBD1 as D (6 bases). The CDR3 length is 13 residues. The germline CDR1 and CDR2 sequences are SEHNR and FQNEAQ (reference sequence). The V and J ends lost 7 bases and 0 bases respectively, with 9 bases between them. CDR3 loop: CASIRGPNYGYTF. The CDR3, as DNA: TGTGCCAGCATCAGGGGCCCTAACTATGGCTACACCTTC.

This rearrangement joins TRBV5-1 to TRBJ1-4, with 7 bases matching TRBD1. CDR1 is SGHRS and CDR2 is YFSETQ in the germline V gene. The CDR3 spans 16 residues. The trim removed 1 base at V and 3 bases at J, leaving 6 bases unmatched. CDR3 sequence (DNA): TGCGCCAGCAGCTTGTTCGGGGGACAGTCTAATGAAAAACTGTTTTTT. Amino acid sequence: CASSLFGGQSNEKLFF.

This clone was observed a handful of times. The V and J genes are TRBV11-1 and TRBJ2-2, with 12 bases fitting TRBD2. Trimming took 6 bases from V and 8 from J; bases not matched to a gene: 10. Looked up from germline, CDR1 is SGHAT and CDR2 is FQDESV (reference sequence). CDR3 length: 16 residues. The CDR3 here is CASSILAGGPLGELFF. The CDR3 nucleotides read TGTGCCAGCAGTATACTAGCGGGGGGCCCCTTGGGGGAGCTGTTTTTT.

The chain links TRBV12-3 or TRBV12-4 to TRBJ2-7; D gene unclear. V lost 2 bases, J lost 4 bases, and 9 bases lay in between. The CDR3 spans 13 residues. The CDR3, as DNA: TGTGCCAGCAGTTTAACGGGTTCTTACGAGCAGTACTTC. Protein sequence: CASSLTGSYEQYF.

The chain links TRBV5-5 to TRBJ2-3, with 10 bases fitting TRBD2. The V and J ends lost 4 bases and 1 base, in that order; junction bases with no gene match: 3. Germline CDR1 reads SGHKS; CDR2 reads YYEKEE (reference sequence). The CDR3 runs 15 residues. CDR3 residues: CASSVSGGRTDTQYF. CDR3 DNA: TGTGCCAGCAGCGTTAGCGGGGGGCGCACAGATACGCAGTATTTT. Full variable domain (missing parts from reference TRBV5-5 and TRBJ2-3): DAGVTQSPTHLIKTRGQQVTLRCSPISGHKSVSWYQQVLGQGPQFIFQYYEKEERGRGNFPDRFSARQFPNYSSELNVNALLLGDSALYLCASSVSGGRTDTQYFGPGTRLTVL.

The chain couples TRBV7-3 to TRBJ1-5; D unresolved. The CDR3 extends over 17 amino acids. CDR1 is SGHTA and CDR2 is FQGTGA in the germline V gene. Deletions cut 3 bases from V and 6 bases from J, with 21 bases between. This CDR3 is CASSFFPPLRTGQPQHF. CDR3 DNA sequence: TGTGCCAGCAGCTTTTTCCCTCCTCTACGTACGGGTCAGCCCCAGCATTTT.

CDR3: CASSKPTDPYEQYF. DNA of the CDR3: TGTGCCAGCAGCAAACCGACAGATCCCTACGAGCAGTACTTC. This chain links TRBV7-9 with TRBJ2-7; tentatively, D is TRBD1 (5 bases). CDR3 size: 14 residues. In germline, CDR1 is SEHNR, CDR2 FQNEAQ (reference sequence). Trimming left V 5 bases short and J 2 bases short, with 13 bases between.

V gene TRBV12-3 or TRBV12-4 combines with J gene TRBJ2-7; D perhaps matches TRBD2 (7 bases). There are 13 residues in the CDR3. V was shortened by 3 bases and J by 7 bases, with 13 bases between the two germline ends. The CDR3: CASSLGGLGEQYF. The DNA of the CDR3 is TGTGCCAGCAGTTTGGGGGGGCTGGGAGAGCAGTACTTC.

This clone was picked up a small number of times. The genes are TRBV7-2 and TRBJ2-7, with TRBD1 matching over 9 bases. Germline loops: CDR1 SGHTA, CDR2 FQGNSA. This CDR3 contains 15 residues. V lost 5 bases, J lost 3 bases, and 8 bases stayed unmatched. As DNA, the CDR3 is TGTGCCAGCAGCCCCCAACAGGGGGCCGGCTACGAGCAGTACTTC. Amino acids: CASSPQQGAGYEQYF.

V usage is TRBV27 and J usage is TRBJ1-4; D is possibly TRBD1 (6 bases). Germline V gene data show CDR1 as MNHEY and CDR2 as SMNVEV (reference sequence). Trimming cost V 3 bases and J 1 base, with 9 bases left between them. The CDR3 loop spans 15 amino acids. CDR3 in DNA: TGTGCCAGCAGTTTGGGAGGGGGAACTAATGAAAAACTGTTTTTT. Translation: CASSLGGGTNEKLFF.

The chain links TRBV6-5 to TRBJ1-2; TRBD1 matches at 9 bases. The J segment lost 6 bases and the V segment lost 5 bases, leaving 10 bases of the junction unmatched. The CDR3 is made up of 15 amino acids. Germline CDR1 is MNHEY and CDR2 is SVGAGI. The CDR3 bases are TGTGCCAGCAGTCCCGTGATACAGGGGGCAAATGGCTACACCTTC. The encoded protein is CASSPVIQGANGYTF.

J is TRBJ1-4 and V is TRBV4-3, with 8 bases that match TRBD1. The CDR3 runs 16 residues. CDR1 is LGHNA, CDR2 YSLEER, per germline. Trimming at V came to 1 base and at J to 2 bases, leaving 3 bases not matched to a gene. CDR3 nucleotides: TGCGCCAGCAGCCAAGCGGCAGGGGGCACTAATGAAAAACTGTTTTTT. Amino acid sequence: CASSQAAGGTNEKLFF.

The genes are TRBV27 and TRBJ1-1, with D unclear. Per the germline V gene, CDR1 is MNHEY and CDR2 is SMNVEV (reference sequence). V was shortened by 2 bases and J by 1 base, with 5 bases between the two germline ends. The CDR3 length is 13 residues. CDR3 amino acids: CASSLEANTEAFF. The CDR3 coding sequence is TGTGCCAGCAGTTTAGAGGCGAACACTGAAGCTTTCTTT.

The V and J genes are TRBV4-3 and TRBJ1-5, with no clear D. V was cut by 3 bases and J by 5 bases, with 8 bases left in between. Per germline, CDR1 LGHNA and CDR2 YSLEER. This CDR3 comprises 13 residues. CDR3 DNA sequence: TGCGCCAGCAGCCACGCCCGGGATCAGCCCCAGCATTTT. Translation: CASSHARDQPQHF.

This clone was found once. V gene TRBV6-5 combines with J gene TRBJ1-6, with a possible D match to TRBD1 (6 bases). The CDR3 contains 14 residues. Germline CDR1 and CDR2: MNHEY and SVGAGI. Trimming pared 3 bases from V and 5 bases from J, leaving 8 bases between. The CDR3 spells CASSYRTDNSPLHF. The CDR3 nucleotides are TGTGCCAGCAGTTATAGGACAGATAATTCACCCCTCCACTTT.

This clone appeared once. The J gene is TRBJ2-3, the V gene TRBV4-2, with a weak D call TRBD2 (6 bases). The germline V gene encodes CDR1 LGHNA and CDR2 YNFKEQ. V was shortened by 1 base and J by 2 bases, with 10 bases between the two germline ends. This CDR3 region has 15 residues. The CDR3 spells CASSQGGLYTDTQYF. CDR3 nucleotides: TGTGCCAGCAGCCAAGGGGGACTTTACACAGATACGCAGTATTTT.

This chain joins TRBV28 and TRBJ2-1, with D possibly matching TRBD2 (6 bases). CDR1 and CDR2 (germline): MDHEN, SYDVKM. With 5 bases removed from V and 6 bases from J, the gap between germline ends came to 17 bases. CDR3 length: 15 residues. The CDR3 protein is CASSTYRLASNEQFF. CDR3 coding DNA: TGTGCCAGCAGTACCTATCGGCTAGCGAGCAATGAGCAGTTCTTC.

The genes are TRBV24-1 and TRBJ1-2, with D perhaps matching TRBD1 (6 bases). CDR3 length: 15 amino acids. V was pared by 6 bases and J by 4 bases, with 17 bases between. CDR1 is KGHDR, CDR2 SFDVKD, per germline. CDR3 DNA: TGTGCCACCAGTTACCGGGACACCTCGATCTATGGCTACACCTTC. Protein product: CATSYRDTSIYGYTF.

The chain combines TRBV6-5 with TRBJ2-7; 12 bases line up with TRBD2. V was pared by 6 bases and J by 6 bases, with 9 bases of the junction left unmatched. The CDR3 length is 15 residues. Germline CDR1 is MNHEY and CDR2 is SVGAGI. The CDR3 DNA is TGTGCCAGCAGCCGTCCGGGACTAGCGGGTGCCGAGCAGTACTTC. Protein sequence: CASSRPGLAGAEQYF.